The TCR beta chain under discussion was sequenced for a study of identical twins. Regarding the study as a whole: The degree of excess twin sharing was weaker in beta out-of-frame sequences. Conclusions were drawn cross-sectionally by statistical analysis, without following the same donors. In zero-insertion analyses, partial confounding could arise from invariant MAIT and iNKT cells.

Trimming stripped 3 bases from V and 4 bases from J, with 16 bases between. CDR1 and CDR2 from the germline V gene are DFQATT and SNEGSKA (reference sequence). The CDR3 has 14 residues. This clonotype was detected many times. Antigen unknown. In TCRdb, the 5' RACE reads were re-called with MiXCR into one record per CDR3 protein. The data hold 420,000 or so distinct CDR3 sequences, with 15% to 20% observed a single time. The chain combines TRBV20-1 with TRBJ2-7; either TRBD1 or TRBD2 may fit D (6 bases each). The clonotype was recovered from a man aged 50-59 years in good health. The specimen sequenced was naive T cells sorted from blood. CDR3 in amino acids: CSARGWGARYEQYF. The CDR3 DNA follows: TGCAGTGCTAGGGGCTGGGGGGCTAGGTACGAGCAGTACTTC.